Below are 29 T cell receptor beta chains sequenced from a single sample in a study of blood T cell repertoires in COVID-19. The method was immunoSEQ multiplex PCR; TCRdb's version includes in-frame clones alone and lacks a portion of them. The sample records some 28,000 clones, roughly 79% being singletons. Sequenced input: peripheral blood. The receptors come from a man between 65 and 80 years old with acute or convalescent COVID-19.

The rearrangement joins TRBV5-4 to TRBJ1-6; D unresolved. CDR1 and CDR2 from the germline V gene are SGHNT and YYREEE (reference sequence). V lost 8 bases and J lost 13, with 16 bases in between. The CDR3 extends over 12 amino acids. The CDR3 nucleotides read TGTGCCAGTAGCGCCGGTCTATCTCCCCTCCACTTT. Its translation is CASSAGLSPLHF.

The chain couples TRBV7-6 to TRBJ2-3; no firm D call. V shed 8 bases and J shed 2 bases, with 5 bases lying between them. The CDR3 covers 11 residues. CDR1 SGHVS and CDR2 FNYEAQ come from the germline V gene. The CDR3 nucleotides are TGTGCCAGCCAAGCCACAGATACGCAGTATTTT. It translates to CASQATDTQYF.

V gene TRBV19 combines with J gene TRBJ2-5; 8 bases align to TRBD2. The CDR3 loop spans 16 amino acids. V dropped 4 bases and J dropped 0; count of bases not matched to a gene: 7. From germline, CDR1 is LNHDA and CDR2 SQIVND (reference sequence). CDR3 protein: CASSNSLAEYQETQYF. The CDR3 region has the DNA TGTGCCAGTAGTAACTCACTAGCGGAGTACCAAGAGACCCAGTACTTC. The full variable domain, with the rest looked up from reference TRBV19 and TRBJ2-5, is DGGITQSPKYLFRKEGQNVTLSCEQNLNHDAMYWYRQDPGQGLRLIYYSQIVNDFQKGDIAEGYSVSREKKESFPLTVTSAQKNPTAFYLCASSNSLAEYQETQYFGPGTRLLVL.

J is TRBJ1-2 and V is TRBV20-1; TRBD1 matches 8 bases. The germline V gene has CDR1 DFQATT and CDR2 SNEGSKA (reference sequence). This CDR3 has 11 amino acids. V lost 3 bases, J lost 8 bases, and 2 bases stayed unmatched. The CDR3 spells CSARDRDGYTF. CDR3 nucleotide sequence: TGCAGTGCTAGGGACAGGGACGGCTACACCTTC.

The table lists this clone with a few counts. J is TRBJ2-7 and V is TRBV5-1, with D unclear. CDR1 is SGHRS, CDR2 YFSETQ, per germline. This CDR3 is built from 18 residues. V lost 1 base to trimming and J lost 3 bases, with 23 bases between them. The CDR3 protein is CASSLPSRPSLKVYEQYF. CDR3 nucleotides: TGCGCCAGCAGCTTGCCCTCTCGTCCGAGCCTCAAAGTCTACGAGCAGTACTTC. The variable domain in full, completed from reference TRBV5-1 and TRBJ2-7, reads KAGVTQTPRYLIKTRGQQVTLSCSPISGHRSVSWYQQTPGQGLQFLFEYFSETQRNKGNFPGRFSGRQFSNSRSEMNVSTLELGDSALYLCASSLPSRPSLKVYEQYFGPGTRLTVT.

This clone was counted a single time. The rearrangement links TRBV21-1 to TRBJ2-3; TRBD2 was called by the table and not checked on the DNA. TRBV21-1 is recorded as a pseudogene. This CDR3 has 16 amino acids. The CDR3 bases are TGTGCCAGCAGCGGGCCTCGGCGGGGGGGCACAGATACGCAGTATTTT. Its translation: CASSGPRRGGTDTQYF.

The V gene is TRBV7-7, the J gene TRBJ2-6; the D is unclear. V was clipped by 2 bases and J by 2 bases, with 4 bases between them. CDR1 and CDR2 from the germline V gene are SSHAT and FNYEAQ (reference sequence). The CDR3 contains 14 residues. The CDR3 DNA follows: TGTGCCAGCAGCTTAACAGCTGGGGCCAACGTCCTGACTTTC. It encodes CASSLTAGANVLTF.

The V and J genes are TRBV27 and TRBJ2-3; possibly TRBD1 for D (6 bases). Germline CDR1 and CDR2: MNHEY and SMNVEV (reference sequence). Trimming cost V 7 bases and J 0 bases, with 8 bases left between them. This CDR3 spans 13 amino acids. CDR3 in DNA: TGTGCCAGCAAGGGACAAAGCACAGATACGCAGTATTTT. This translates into CASKGQSTDTQYF.

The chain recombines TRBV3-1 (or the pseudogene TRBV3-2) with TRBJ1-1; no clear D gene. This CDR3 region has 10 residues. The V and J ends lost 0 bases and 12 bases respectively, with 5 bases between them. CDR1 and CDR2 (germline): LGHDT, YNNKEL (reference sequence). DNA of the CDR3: TGTGCCAGCAGCCAAGAGCAGACTTTCTTT. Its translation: CASSQEQTFF.

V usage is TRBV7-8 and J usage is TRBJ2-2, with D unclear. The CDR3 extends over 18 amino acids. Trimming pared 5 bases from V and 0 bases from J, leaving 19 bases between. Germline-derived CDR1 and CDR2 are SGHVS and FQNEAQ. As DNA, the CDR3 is TGTGCCAGCAGCCCAAAAGACCCGTTAGAGGCGAACACCGGGGAGCTGTTTTTT. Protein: CASSPKDPLEANTGELFF.

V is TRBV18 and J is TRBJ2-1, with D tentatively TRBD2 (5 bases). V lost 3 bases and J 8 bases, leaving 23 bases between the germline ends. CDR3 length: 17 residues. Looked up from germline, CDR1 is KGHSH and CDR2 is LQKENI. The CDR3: CASSPLQDQSLSDEQFF. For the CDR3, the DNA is TGTGCCAGCTCACCTCTCCAAGACCAATCACTTAGCGATGAGCAGTTCTTC.

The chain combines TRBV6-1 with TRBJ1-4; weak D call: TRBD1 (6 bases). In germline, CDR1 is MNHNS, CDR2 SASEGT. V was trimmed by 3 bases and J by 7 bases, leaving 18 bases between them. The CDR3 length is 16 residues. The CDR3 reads CASSEQQGGGTEKLFF. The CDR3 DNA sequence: TGTGCCAGCAGTGAGCAACAGGGTGGGGGCACTGAAAAACTGTTTTTT.

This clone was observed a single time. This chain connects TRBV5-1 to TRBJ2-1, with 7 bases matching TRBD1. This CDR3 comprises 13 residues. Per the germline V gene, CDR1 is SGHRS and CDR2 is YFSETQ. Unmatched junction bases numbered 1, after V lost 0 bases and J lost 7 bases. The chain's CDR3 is CASSLAQGNEQFF. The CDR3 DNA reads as TGCGCCAGCAGCTTGGCACAGGGGAATGAGCAGTTCTTC.

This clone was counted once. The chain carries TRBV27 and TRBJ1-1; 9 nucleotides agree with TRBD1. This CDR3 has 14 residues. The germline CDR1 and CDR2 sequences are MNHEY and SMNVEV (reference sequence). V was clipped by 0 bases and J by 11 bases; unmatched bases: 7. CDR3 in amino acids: CASSLSRQGVEAFF. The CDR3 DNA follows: TGTGCCAGCAGTTTATCGCGACAGGGGGTAGAGGCTTTCTTT.

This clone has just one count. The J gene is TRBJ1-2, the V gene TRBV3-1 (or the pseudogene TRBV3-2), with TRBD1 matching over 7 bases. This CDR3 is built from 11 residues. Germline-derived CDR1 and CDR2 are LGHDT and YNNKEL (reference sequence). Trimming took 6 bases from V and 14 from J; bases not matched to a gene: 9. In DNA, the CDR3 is TGTGCCAGCAGGAGGACAGGAAAGACAACCTTC. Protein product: CASRRTGKTTF.

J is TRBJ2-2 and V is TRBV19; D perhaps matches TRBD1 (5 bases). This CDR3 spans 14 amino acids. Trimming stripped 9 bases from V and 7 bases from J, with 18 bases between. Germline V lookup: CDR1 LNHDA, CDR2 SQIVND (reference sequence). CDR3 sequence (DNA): TGTGCCAGCTTGAGGCAGGGAAGCGACGGGGAGCTGTTTTTT. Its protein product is CASLRQGSDGELFF.

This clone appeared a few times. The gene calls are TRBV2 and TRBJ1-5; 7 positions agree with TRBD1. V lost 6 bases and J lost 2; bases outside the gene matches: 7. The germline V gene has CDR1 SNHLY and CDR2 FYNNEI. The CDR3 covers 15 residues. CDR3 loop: CASRFTGDRNQPQHF. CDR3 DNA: TGTGCCAGCAGATTCACAGGGGACCGCAATCAGCCCCAGCATTTT. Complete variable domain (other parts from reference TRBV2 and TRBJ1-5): EPEVTQTPSHQVTQMGQEVILRCVPISNHLYFYWYRQILGQKVEFLVSFYNNEISEKSEIFDDQFSVERPDGSNFTLKIRSTKLEDSAMYFCASRFTGDRNQPQHFGDGTRLSIL.

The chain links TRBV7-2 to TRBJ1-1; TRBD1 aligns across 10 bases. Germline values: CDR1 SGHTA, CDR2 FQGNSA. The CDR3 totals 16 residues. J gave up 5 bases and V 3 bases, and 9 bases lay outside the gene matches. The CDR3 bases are TGTGCCAGCAGCTTTAGGAGGGGACAGGGGACGACTGAAGCTTTCTTT. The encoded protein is CASSFRRGQGTTEAFF. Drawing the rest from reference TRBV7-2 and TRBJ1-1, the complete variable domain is GAGVSQSPSNKVTEKGKDVELRCDPISGHTALYWYRQSLGQGLEFLIYFQGNSAPDKSGLPSDRFSAERTGGSVSTLTIQRTQQEDSAVYLCASSFRRGQGTTEAFFGQGTRLTVV.

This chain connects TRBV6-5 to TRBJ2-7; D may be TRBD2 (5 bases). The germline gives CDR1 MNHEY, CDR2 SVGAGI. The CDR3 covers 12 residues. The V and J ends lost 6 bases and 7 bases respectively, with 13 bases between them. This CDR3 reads CASSRDLGEQYF. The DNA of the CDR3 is TGTGCCAGCAGCCGGGATTTGGGGGAGCAGTACTTC.

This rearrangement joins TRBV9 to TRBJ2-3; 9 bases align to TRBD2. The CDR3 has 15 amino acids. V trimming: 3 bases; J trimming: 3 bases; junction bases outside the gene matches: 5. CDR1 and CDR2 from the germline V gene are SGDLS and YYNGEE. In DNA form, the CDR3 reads TGTGCCAGCAGCGACCGACTAGCGGTTACAGATACGCAGTATTTT. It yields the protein CASSDRLAVTDTQYF.

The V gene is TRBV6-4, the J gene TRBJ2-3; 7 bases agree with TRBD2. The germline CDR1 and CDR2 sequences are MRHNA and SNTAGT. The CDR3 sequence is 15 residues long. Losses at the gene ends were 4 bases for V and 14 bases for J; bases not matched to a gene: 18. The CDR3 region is CASSASGGSGSPLYF. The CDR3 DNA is TGTGCCAGCAGTGCCTCGGGCGGTAGCGGGTCTCCGTTGTATTTT.

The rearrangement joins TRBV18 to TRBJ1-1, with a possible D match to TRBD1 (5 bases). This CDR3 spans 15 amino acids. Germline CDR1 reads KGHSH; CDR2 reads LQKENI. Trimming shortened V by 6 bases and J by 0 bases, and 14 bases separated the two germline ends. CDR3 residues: CASSGGRTMNTEAFF. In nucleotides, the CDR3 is TGTGCCAGCTCGGGGGGACGGACAATGAACACTGAAGCTTTCTTT.

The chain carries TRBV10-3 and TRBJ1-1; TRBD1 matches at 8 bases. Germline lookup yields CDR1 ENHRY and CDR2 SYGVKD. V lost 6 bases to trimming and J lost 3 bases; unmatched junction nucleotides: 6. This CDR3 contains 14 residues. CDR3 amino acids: CAISFLQGDTEAFF. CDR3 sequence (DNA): TGTGCCATCAGCTTCCTACAGGGGGACACTGAAGCTTTCTTT.

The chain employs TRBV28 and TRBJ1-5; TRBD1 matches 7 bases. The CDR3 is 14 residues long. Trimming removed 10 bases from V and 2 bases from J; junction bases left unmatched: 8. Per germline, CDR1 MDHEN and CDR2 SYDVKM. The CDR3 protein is CATVQGWGNQPQHF. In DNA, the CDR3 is TGTGCCACCGTACAGGGGTGGGGCAATCAGCCCCAGCATTTT.

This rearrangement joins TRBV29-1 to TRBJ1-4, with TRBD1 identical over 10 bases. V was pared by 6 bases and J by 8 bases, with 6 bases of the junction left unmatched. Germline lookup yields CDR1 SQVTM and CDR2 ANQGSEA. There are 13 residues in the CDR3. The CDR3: CSVDPGQGEKLFF. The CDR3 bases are TGCAGCGTAGATCCGGGACAGGGGGAAAAACTGTTTTTT.

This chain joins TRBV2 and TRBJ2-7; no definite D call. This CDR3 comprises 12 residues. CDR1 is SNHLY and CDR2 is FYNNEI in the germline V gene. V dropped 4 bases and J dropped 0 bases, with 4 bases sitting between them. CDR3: CASSASSYEQYF. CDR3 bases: TGTGCCAGCAGTGCATCCTCCTACGAGCAGTACTTC.

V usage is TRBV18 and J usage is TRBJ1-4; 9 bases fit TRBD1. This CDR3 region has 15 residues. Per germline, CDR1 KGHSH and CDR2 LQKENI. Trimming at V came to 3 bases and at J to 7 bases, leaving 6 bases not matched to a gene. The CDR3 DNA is TGTGCCAGCTCACCGGAGGGACAGGGATCTGAAAAACTGTTTTTT. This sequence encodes CASSPEGQGSEKLFF.

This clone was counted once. The CDR3 DNA reads TGTGCCAGCAAAAAGGGGCAGGGAAACACTGAAGCTTTCTTT. Translation gives CASKKGQGNTEAFF. This chain uses TRBV27 with TRBJ1-1, with D possibly matching TRBD1 (5 bases). The CDR3 covers 14 residues. Germline lookup yields CDR1 MNHEY and CDR2 SMNVEV (reference sequence). The V gene lost 7 bases and the J gene lost 2 bases, with 14 bases spanning the gap.

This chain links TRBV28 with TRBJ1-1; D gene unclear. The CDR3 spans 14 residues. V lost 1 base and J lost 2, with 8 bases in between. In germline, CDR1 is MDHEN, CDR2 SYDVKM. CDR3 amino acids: CASSLLAGNTEAFF. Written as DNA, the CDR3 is TGTGCCAGCAGTTTATTGGCAGGCAACACTGAAGCTTTCTTT.